This TCR beta chain is from a study of OX40 agonist ivuxolimab in advanced cancers. For the study at large: Patients were treated with intravenous ivuxolimab, dosed at 0.01 to 10 mg/kg and infused every 2 weeks. Study-level results: Nonresponders included some who also had low normalized T-cell clonal expansion. Researchers did not determine the expanded peripheral T cells' antigen specificity.

As for this clone: Its cognate antigen is unknown.

Libraries were prepared by immunoSEQ multiplex PCR; TCRdb keeps only in-frame clonotypes and omits some of them. The sample includes over 55,000 clones, roughly 94% of them seen just once. This CDR3 is 14 amino acids long. V was pared by 7 bases and J by 3 bases, with 15 bases between. Germline V lookup: CDR1 SGHAT, CDR2 FQNNGV. This chain joins TRBV11-2 and TRBJ1-1, with D possibly TRBD1 on 6 matching bases. This specimen consisted of CD4+ or CD8+ T cells sorted from blood, obtained in a trial of the OX40 agonist ivuxolimab. The sequence came from an adult with an advanced solid tumor such as melanoma, head and neck, liver or kidney cancer. In nucleotides, the CDR3 is TGTGCCAGCATCAGCGGGGGCGCGGACACTGAAGCTTTCTTT. It is translated as CASISGGADTEAFF.